This TCR beta chain emerged from a study of tumor-infiltrating lymphocytes in oesophageal squamous cell carcinoma. TCRdb analysed the PCR reads with MiXCR anew, one entry per CDR3 protein. The repertoire holds tens of thousands of distinct CDR3 sequences, with over 30% as singletons. Ends included, the CDR3 has 8 residues. Germline CDR1 reads SGHVS; CDR2 reads FNYEAQ. Worth noting for this clonotype: The final CDR3 position lacks the conserved phenylalanine or tryptophan, pointing to a likely read error. The DNA is omitted, as the CDR3 cannot be located on it reliably, and the CDR3 follows TCRdb's listing.

This rearrangement joins TRBV7-6 to TRBJ2-1. The source material was esophageal tumor tissue. The clonotype comes from a female donor with esophageal squamous cell carcinoma. The CDR3 loop reads CASSLASS.